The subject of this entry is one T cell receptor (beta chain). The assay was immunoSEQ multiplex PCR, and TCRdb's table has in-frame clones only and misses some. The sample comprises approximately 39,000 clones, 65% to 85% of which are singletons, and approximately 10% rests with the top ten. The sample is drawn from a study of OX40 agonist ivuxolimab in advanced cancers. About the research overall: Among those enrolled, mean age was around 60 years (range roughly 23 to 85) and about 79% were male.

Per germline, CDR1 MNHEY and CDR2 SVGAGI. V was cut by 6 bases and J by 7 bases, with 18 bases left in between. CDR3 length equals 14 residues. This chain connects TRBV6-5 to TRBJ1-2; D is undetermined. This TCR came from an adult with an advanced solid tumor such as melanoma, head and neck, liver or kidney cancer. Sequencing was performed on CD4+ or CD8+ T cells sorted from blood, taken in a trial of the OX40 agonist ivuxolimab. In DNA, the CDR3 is TGTGCCAGCAGGCGCGATGCCCGAGGCAGTGGCTACACCTTC. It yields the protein CASRRDARGSGYTF.